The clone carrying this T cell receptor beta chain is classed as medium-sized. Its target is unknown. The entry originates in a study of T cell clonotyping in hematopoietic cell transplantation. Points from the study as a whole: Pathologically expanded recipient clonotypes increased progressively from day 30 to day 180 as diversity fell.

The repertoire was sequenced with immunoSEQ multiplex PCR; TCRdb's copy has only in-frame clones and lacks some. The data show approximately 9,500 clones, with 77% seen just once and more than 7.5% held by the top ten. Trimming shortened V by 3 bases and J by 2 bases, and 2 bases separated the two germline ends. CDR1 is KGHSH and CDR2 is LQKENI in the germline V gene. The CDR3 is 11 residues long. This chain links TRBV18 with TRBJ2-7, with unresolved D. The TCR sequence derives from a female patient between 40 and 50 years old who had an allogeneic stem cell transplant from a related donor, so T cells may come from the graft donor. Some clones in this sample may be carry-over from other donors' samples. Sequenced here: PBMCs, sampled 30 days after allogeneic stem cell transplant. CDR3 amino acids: CASSPAYEQYF. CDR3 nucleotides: TGTGCCAGCTCACCGGCCTACGAGCAGTACTTC.